This TCR beta chain was captured in a study of blood T cell repertoires in COVID-19. Original processing methods: The authors estimated nucleated cell counts from reference gene primer amplification. Clones were read by immunoSEQ multiplex PCR, and TCRdb kept only the in-frame ones, dropping some. V, J and clone size are taken as reported in that table, and D and trimming were inferred from the DNA itself. In the table there are a few hundred thousand clones, just under 90% of which are singletons. V was clipped by 6 bases and J by 1 base, with 15 bases between them. This CDR3 comprises 15 residues. CDR1 is MDHEN, CDR2 SYDVKM, per germline.

The specimen sequenced was peripheral blood. The sequence came from a man aged 55 to 70 who had recovered from COVID-19. V is TRBV28 and J is TRBJ1-1; a possible D gene is TRBD1 (5 bases). The CDR3 DNA sequence: TGTGCCAGCAGCCCCTCATGGGGCACGAACACTGAAGCTTTCTTT. Its translation is CASSPSWGTNTEAFF.